Presented here are 9 T cell receptor beta chains from one specimen sequenced in a study of T cell clonality in common variable immunodeficiency. Sequencing used immunoSEQ multiplex PCR; TCRdb keeps in-frame clones, though not all of them. The sample counts about 45,000 clones, none seen once; the ten largest own approximately 0.68%. The sequenced material came from peripheral blood mononuclear cells. These receptors all come from a person aged 18-70 years in good health.

This clone occurred many times. The read halts 3 residues ahead of the CDR3 end, with the missing end drawn from the germline J gene. The V call is TRBV6-2 or TRBV6-3, the J call TRBJ1-1; perhaps TRBD1 as D (6 bases). The length of the CDR3 is 14 residues. Germline V gene data show CDR1 as MNHEY and CDR2 as SVGEGT. V was shortened by 2 bases and J by 6 bases, with 13 bases between the two germline ends. CDR3 region: CASSYLPGGPEAFF. The part of the CDR3 DNA that was read is TGTGCCAGCAGTTACCTCCCGGGGGGCCCTGAA.

There are many counts of this clone. Read sequence stops 3 residues before the CDR3 end, and the germline J gene provides the missing end. The chain combines TRBV9 with TRBJ2-7; 7 nucleotides match TRBD2. The CDR3 is 14 residues long. Germline V CDR1 and CDR2: SGDLS, YYNGEE. The J segment lost 3 bases and the V segment lost 2 bases, leaving 5 bases of the junction unmatched. The chain's CDR3 is CASSVSGASYEQYF. CDR3 bases read: TGTGCCAGCAGCGTCAGCGGGGCAAGCTACGAG.

In this sample, this clone turned up many times. The DNA ends 3 residues before the CDR3 does, and the rest of the CDR3 is filled in from the germline J gene. The V and J genes are TRBV7-9 and TRBJ1-3, with D maybe TRBD1 (5 bases). This CDR3 region has 14 residues. V dropped 6 bases and J dropped 2 bases, with 11 bases sitting between them. Germline V gene lookup returns CDR1 SEHNR and CDR2 FQNEAQ (reference sequence). Incomplete CDR3 DNA: TGTGCCAGCAGACATAGACAGACTGGAAACACC. It codes for CASRHRQTGNT. The whole CDR3 sequence is CASRHRQTGNTIYF.

On this clone itself: The CDR3 extends 3 residues past the end of the read, so its final part is completed from the germline J gene. The genes are TRBV5-1 and TRBJ2-5, with 7 positions matching TRBD1. From germline, CDR1 is SGHRS and CDR2 YFSETQ. Trimming cost V 0 bases and J 2 bases; bases outside gene matches: 4. There are 15 residues in the CDR3. CDR3 DNA (partial): TGCGCCAGCAGCTTGGCTCCGGGACAGCAAGAGACC. Protein product: CASSLAPGQQET. The entire CDR3 protein reads CASSLAPGQQETQYF. The complete variable domain, with remaining parts taken from reference TRBV5-1 and TRBJ2-5, reads KAGVTQTPRYLIKTRGQQVTLSCSPISGHRSVSWYQQTPGQGLQFLFEYFSETQRNKGNFPGRFSGRQFSNSRSEMNVSTLELGDSALYLCASSLAPGQQETQYFGPGTRLLVL.

This clone was counted many times. The CDR3 goes on 3 residues after the read ends, and that part is filled in from the germline J gene. The chain has TRBV13 and TRBJ1-6; D is perhaps TRBD1 (5 bases). Trimming cost V 0 bases and J 5 bases, with 8 bases left between them. This CDR3 is 15 amino acids long. Germline lookup yields CDR1 PRHDT and CDR2 FYEKMQ (reference sequence). The sequenced part of the CDR3 DNA is TGTGCCAGCAGCTTAGGACGGGGGGATAATTCACCC. Its protein product is CASSLGRGDNSP. The full CDR3 sequence reads CASSLGRGDNSPLHF.

Partial CDR3 DNA: TGTGCCAGCAGTCACTACTTCCAAGAGACC. It codes for CASSHYFQET. The entire CDR3 reads CASSHYFQETQYF. This chain links TRBV27 with TRBJ2-5; D call uncertain. The read stops 3 residues short of the end of the CDR3; the missing end is completed from the germline J gene. CDR3 length: 13 amino acids. The germline V gene encodes CDR1 MNHEY and CDR2 SMNVEV (reference sequence). Deletions cut 5 bases from V and 1 base from J, with 8 bases between.

This clone was observed at least ten times. CDR3 amino acids: CASSTEDSNNEQFF. CDR3 DNA, as far as it was read: TGTGCCAGCAGCACGGAGGACAGCAACAATGAG. The chain joins TRBV7-6 to TRBJ2-1, with a tentative D call TRBD1 (6 bases). The CDR3 end falls 3 residues outside the read, so it is completed with the germline J gene. The germline V and J ends were trimmed by 5 bases and 5 bases, with 13 bases remaining between them. Per the germline V gene, CDR1 is SGHVS and CDR2 is FNYEAQ. The CDR3 contains 14 residues.

At least ten counts were recorded for this clone. The read is 3 residues too short to cover the CDR3 end, so that end is filled in from the germline J gene. The chain carries TRBV15 and TRBJ1-3; 10 nucleotides agree with TRBD1. The V gene's germline CDR1 is LNHNV and CDR2 YYDKDF (reference sequence). The CDR3 is 17 amino acids. Unmatched junction bases numbered 8, after V lost 3 bases and J lost 3 bases. CDR3 residues: CATSSYRQGAFGNTIYF. CDR3 bases read: TGTGCCACCAGCAGCTATCGACAGGGGGCCTTTGGAAACACC.

As to this clone: A single base separates this from a much larger clone, so it may be a read error. Partial CDR3 DNA: TGTGCCAGCAGCCAACAACCTGGGCTGAACGCTGAA. Translated: CASSQQPGLNAE. The entire CDR3 protein is CASSQQPGLNAEAFF. The chain employs TRBV11-2 and TRBJ1-1; D not certain. The sequence runs out 3 residues before the end of the CDR3; the remainder is reconstructed from the germline J gene. The germline V gene has CDR1 SGHAT and CDR2 FQNNGV. This CDR3 is built from 15 residues.